This entry lists 18 T cell receptor beta chains sequenced from one sample in a study of blood T cell repertoires in COVID-19. Generated by immunoSEQ multiplex PCR, the TCRdb table keeps only in-frame clones and is missing some. Of roughly 100,000 clones in the sample, roughly 92% were seen once. The specimen was peripheral blood. The receptors come from a woman aged 50 to 60 with COVID-19, enrolled during active disease.

The CDR3: CAWTQTPSAPLHF. The CDR3 bases are TGTGCCTGGACTCAGACTCCTTCGGCGCCCCTCCACTTT. This chain connects TRBV30 to TRBJ1-6; D is unclear. Per germline, CDR1 GTSNPN and CDR2 SVGIG (reference sequence). This CDR3 region has 13 residues. V lost 4 bases and J 13 bases, leaving 17 bases between the germline ends.

The chain is built from TRBV19 and TRBJ1-1, with a tentative D call TRBD1 (5 bases). CDR3 length equals 17 residues. The germline V gene encodes CDR1 LNHDA and CDR2 SQIVND (reference sequence). V gave up 4 bases and J gave up 4 bases, with 22 bases separating them. The CDR3 reads CASSSTFSRVLATEAFF. The DNA for the CDR3 is TGTGCCAGTAGTAGTACCTTTTCCAGGGTCCTGGCCACTGAAGCTTTCTTT. The full variable domain, its missing parts supplied by reference TRBV19 and TRBJ1-1, is DGGITQSPKYLFRKEGQNVTLSCEQNLNHDAMYWYRQDPGQGLRLIYYSQIVNDFQKGDIAEGYSVSREKKESFPLTVTSAQKNPTAFYLCASSSTFSRVLATEAFFGQGTRLTVV.

The chain has TRBV28 and TRBJ1-1; D unclear. Germline values: CDR1 MDHEN, CDR2 SYDVKM. The CDR3 runs 16 residues. V was trimmed by 0 bases and J by 5 bases, leaving 16 bases between them. CDR3 region: CASSLWDLHFGTEAFF. DNA of the CDR3: TGTGCCAGCAGTTTATGGGACTTACATTTTGGGACTGAAGCTTTCTTT.

This chain connects TRBV19 to TRBJ1-4; the D gene is possibly TRBD1 (5 bases). The germline V gene encodes CDR1 LNHDA and CDR2 SQIVND (reference sequence). V lost 3 bases and J lost 8, with 19 bases in between. The CDR3 extends over 16 amino acids. CDR3 in amino acids: CASSILGTGVGEKLFF. CDR3 nucleotide sequence: TGTGCCAGTAGTATCCTTGGAACGGGGGTAGGAGAAAAACTGTTTTTT. Based on the CDR3 plus reference TRBV19 and TRBJ1-4, the full variable domain is DGGITQSPKYLFRKEGQNVTLSCEQNLNHDAMYWYRQDPGQGLRLIYYSQIVNDFQKGDIAEGYSVSREKKESFPLTVTSAQKNPTAFYLCASSILGTGVGEKLFFGSGTQLSVL.

The count of this clone is one. The chain employs TRBV2 and TRBJ1-2; 8 bases align to TRBD1. The trim removed 8 bases at V and 6 bases at J, leaving 11 bases unmatched. CDR3 length: 14 residues. Germline CDR1 is SNHLY and CDR2 is FYNNEI. This chain's CDR3 is CASGRTGQMDGYTF. DNA of the CDR3: TGTGCCAGCGGGCGGACAGGGCAGATGGATGGCTACACCTTC.

This chain links TRBV7-2 with TRBJ1-6; D unclear. The germline V gene has CDR1 SGHTA and CDR2 FQGNSA. CDR3 length: 17 residues. The V and J ends lost 1 base and 3 bases respectively, with 13 bases between them. For the CDR3, the DNA is TGTGCCAGCAGCTTAGTGGGCGGAGCGGTCTATAATTCACCCCTCCACTTT. Its protein is CASSLVGGAVYNSPLHF.

The CDR3 sequence is CASSTDSRNQPQHF. CDR3 coding DNA: TGTGCCAGCAGTACGGACAGCCGCAATCAGCCCCAGCATTTT. The chain has TRBV6-6 and TRBJ1-5; TRBD1 might be the D (6 bases). This CDR3 has 14 residues. Germline V gives CDR1 MNHNY, CDR2 SVGAGI (reference sequence). Trimming shortened V by 5 bases and J by 2 bases, and 10 bases separated the two germline ends.

V gene TRBV19 combines with J gene TRBJ1-3; no firm D call. V was clipped by 3 bases and J by 4 bases, with 13 bases between them. CDR3 length equals 15 residues. The germline V gene encodes CDR1 LNHDA and CDR2 SQIVND (reference sequence). The CDR3 region is CASSIRRNEGNTIYF. In DNA, the CDR3 is TGTGCCAGTAGTATCAGGAGGAATGAAGGAAACACCATATATTTT.

Here the CDR3 reads CASSGYGGNSPLHF. CDR3 coding DNA: TGTGCCAGCAGCGGATACGGCGGGAATTCACCCCTCCACTTT. The rearrangement uses TRBV2 and TRBJ1-6; D uncertain. The CDR3 contains 14 residues. Trimming cost V 6 bases and J 7 bases, with 13 bases left between them. Germline V gene lookup returns CDR1 SNHLY and CDR2 FYNNEI.

V usage is TRBV6-5 and J usage is TRBJ2-7; the match to TRBD1 covers 8 bases. The ends lost 6 bases at V and 1 base at J; junction bases unmatched: 5. Germline V gene data show CDR1 as MNHEY and CDR2 as SVGAGI. The CDR3 runs to 14 residues. CDR3 nucleotide sequence: TGTGCCAGCAGCCCGGACAGGGTTTCCTACGAGCAGTACGTC. Its protein is CASSPDRVSYEQYV.

The genes are TRBV3-1 (or the pseudogene TRBV3-2) and TRBJ2-5; 8 nucleotides align to TRBD1. Germline CDR1 reads LGHDT; CDR2 reads YNNKEL (reference sequence). This CDR3 is 16 amino acids long. J lost 2 bases, V lost 4 bases, and 9 bases had no gene match. Here the CDR3 reads CASSPPGTGQQETQYF. The CDR3 region has the DNA TGTGCCAGCAGCCCGCCCGGGACAGGACAGCAAGAGACCCAGTACTTC.

The V call is TRBV5-1, the J call TRBJ1-2; 9 bases are a match to TRBD1. CDR1 and CDR2 from the germline V gene are SGHRS and YFSETQ. V trimming: 2 bases; J trimming: 4 bases; junction bases outside the gene matches: 6. CDR3 length equals 15 residues. The CDR3 spells CASSFSGQGPYGYTF. For the CDR3, the DNA is TGCGCCAGCAGCTTTTCGGGACAGGGTCCCTATGGCTACACCTTC.

The rearrangement uses TRBV11-2 and TRBJ2-7, with D possibly being TRBD2 (6 bases). The CDR3 extends over 14 amino acids. Germline values: CDR1 SGHAT, CDR2 FQNNGV. V was pared by 5 bases and J by 3 bases, with 14 bases between. CDR3 nucleotides: TGTGCCAGCAGCGCCGGGACCGGGGGCTACGAGCAGTACTTC. It translates to CASSAGTGGYEQYF.

The rearrangement uses TRBV5-4 and TRBJ1-1, with 12 bases that match TRBD1. The V gene's germline CDR1 is SGHNT and CDR2 YYREEE (reference sequence). V was clipped by 0 bases and J by 4 bases; unmatched bases: 4. The CDR3 extends over 16 amino acids. The CDR3 loop is CASSLGDRGRVTEAFF. CDR3 nucleotides: TGTGCCAGCAGCTTGGGGGACAGGGGGCGCGTCACTGAAGCTTTCTTT.

The gene calls are TRBV24-1 and TRBJ2-2, with TRBD2 as a possible D gene (7 bases). Germline V gene lookup returns CDR1 KGHDR and CDR2 SFDVKD. The CDR3 runs to 14 residues. Trimming cost V 9 bases and J 4 bases, with 14 bases left between them. This chain's CDR3 is CATGGGGLTGELFF. CDR3 coding DNA: TGTGCCACCGGTGGGGGGGGCCTCACCGGGGAGCTGTTTTTT.

Remarks on this clone: Other nucleotide sequences from this sample produce the same CDR3. The chain combines TRBV11-2 with TRBJ2-7, with D hard to call. The CDR3 consists of 11 residues. Looked up from germline, CDR1 is SGHAT and CDR2 is FQNNGV. The ends were cut back, 4 bases at V and 2 bases at J, with 3 bases in the middle. CDR3 amino acids: CASSSTYEQYF. For the CDR3, the DNA is TGTGCCAGCAGCTCCACCTACGAGCAGTACTTC. The whole variable domain, filled in from reference TRBV11-2 and TRBJ2-7, reads EAGVAQSPRYKIIEKRQSVAFWCNPISGHATLYWYQQILGQGPKLLIQFQNNGVVDDSQLPKDRFSAERLKGVDSTLKIQPAKLEDSAVYLCASSSTYEQYFGPGTRLTVT.

The chain is built from TRBV18 and TRBJ1-1, with D unresolved. V lost 2 bases and J lost 4, with 14 bases in between. CDR1 and CDR2 from the germline V gene are KGHSH and LQKENI. This CDR3 comprises 15 residues. The CDR3 loop reads CASSPRTVGATEAFF. The DNA of the CDR3 is TGTGCCAGCTCACCAAGAACGGTGGGAGCCACTGAAGCTTTCTTT.

This clone occurred once. The chain links TRBV19 to TRBJ1-6, with D possibly matching TRBD1 (5 bases). Trimming shortened V by 1 base and J by 4 bases, and 8 bases separated the two germline ends. The CDR3 is 15 amino acids. The germline V gene has CDR1 LNHDA and CDR2 SQIVND (reference sequence). CDR3 sequence reads: CASSIGRQYNSPLHF. Here the CDR3 DNA reads TGTGCCAGTAGTATAGGTCGACAGTATAATTCACCCCTCCACTTT.